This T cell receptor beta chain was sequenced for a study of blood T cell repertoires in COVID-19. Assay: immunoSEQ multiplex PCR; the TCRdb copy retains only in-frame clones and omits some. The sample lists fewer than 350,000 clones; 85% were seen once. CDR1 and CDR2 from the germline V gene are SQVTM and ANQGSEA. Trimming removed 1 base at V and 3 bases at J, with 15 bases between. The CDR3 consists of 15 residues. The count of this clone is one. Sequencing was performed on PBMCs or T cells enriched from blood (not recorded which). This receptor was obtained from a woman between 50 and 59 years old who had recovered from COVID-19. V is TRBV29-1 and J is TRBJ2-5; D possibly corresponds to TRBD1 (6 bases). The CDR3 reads CSVEVDRRKEETQYF. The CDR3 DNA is TGCAGCGTTGAAGTGGACAGAAGGAAGGAAGAGACCCAGTACTTC.